The TCR beta chain described here comes from a study of T-cell memory formation after mild COVID-19. Study-level points and caveats: Clonal second-wave expansions that peaked on day 37 had unconfirmed SARS-CoV-2 specificity. Contracting clones, day 15 to 85, had balanced CD4/CD8, and later expanders favored CD4+.

TCRdb re-called the 5' RACE reads through MiXCR, storing one row per CDR3 protein. The sample lists fewer than 40,000 distinct CDR3 sequences; 7% to 8% were seen once. Trimming cost V 4 bases and J 3 bases, with 13 bases left between them. Germline V gives CDR1 SGDLS, CDR2 YYNGEE. CDR3 length: 14 amino acids. This clonotype was detected ten times or more. Its antigen is currently unknown. Sequenced sample: PBMCs or a T cell subset sorted from them (not recorded which). The receptor comes from a man younger than 30 who had mild COVID-19 (a few samples of this study predate the infection). Cell type and time point are not known. The rearrangement joins TRBV9 to TRBJ1-2; D gene unclear. In DNA, the CDR3 is TGTGCCAGCAGCAAGTCGGACGGCCACTATGGCTACACCTTC. Its translation: CASSKSDGHYGYTF.